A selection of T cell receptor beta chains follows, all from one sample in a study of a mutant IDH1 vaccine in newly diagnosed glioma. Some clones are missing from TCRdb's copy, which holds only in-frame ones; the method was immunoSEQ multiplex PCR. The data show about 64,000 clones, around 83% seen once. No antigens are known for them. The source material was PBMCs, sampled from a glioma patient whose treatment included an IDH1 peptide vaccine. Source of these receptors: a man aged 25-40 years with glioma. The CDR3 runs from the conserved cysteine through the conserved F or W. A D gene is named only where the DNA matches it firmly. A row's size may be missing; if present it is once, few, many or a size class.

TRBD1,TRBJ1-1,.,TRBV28,TGTGCCAGCAGAAGGACAGGGGGCACTGAAGCTTTCTTT,CASRRTGGTEAFF
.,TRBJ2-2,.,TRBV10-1,TGCGCCAGCAGTGAGGAGGCCTGGGACGGGGAGCTGTTTTTT,CASSEEAWDGELFF
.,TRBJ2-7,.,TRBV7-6,TGTGCCAGCAGCTTAAGTAGAATGGGTGAGCAGTACTTC,CASSLSRMGEQYF
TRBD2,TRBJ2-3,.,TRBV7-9,TGTGCCAGCAGCTTATTGTGGTCGAGTAGCGGGGGAGGCACAGATACGCAGTATTTT,CASSLLWSSSGGGTDTQYF
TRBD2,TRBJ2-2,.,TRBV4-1,TGCGCCAGCAGCTTCAGAGAACTAGCGGGGGGTGGTTCCGGGGAGCTGTTTTTT,CASSFRELAGGGSGELFF
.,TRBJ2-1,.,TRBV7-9,TGTGCCAGCAGCTTAGGGGGGGCGCCGAGCTCCTACAATGAGCAGTTCTTC,CASSLGGAPSSYNEQFF
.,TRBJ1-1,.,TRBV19,TGTGCCAGTAGTATTAAGTGGCCCCGGACAGAGAATGAAGCTTTCTTT,CASSIKWPRTENEAFF
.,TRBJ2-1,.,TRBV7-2,TGTGCCAGCAGCCCCTTTAGGGGCGACGAGCAGTTCTTC,CASSPFRGDEQFF
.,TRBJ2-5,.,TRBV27,TGTGCCAGCAGTTTAACCCCCGGGGAGACCCAGTACTTC,CASSLTPGETQYF
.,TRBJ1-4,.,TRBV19,TGTGCCAGTACCACCTGGGGGCGGAATGAAAAACTGTTTTTT,CASTTWGRNEKLFF
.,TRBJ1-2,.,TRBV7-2,TGTGCCAGCAGCTTAGCGAGGGATTGGAGGGATGGCTACACCTTC,CASSLARDWRDGYTF
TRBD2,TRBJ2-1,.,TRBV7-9,TGTGCCAGCAGCCCCCCTATAATACTAGCGGGGGGAATTTACAATGAGCAGTTCTTC,CASSPPIILAGGIYNEQFF
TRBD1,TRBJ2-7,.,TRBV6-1,TGTGCCAGCAGTGAAGCAGGGACAGGGGGGGCATACGAGCAGTACTTC,CASSEAGTGGAYEQYF
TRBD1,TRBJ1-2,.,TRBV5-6,TGTGCCAGCAGCGGATCGGGACAGCTCTATGGCTACACCTTC,CASSGSGQLYGYTF
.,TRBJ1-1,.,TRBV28,TGTGCCAGCAGTTTGGACACTGAAGCTTTCTTT,CASSLDTEAFF
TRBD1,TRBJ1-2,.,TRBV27,TGTGCCAGCAGACCGGGACAGGTCTTAGGCTACACCTTC,CASRPGQVLGYTF
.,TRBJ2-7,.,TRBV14,TGTGCCAGCAGCCGCGGGCAGGGGCCCTACGAGCAGTACTTC,CASSRGQGPYEQYF
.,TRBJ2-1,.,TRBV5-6,TGTGCCAGCAGCCGCGCGGATGAGCAGTTCTTC,CASSRADEQFF
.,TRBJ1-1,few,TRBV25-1,TGTGCCAGCAGTGATTCACGCACTGAAGCTTTCTTT,CASSDSRTEAFF
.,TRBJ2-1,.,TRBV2,TGTGCCAGCAGGTACGGGACTCCTCTGGACAATGAGCAGTTCTTC,CASRYGTPLDNEQFF
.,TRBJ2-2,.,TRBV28,TGTGCCAGCAGTTTTACAGGGTCCACCGGGGAGCTGTTTTTT,CASSFTGSTGELFF
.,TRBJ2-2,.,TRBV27,TGTGCCAGCAGTTCCGAGACAGGGAACACCGGGGAGCTGTTTTTT,CASSSETGNTGELFF
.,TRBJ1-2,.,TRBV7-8,TGTGCCAGCAGCCTTGCCGGGACACTCAACTATGGCTACACCTTC,CASSLAGTLNYGYTF
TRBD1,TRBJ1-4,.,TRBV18,TGTGCCAGCTCACCTTGGACAGGGGAAAAACTGTTTTTT,CASSPWTGEKLFF
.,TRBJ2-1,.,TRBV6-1,TGTGCCAGCAGTGAAGCACTAGTTGATGAGCAGTTCTTC,CASSEALVDEQFF
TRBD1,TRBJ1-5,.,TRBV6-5,TGTGCCAGCAGTTACTCTTGGACAGGGGATCAGCCCCAGCATTTT,CASSYSWTGDQPQHF
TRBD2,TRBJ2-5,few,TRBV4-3,TGCGCCAGCAGCCAAGTCACTAGCGCCCAAGAGACCCAGTACTTC,CASSQVTSAQETQYF
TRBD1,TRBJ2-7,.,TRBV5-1,TGCGCCAGCTCTCGGGACAGCTACGAGCAGTACTTC,CASSRDSYEQYF
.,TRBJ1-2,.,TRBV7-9,TGTGCCAGCAGCTTCGTACAACGGGAGGGGGAAGGCTACACCTTC,CASSFVQREGEGYTF
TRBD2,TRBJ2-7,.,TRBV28,TGTGCCAGCACCAAACGGGGGGGCTACGAGCAGTACTTC,CASTKRGGYEQYF
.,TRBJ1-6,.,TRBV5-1,TGCGCCAGCAGCTTGGAAGGTAGAGATTCACCCCTCCACTTT,CASSLEGRDSPLHF
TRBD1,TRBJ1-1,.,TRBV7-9,TGTGCCAGCAGCTTAGCAGACAGGGGAAATAGGAACACTGAAGCTTTCTTT,CASSLADRGNRNTEAFF
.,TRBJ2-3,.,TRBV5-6,TGTGCCAGCAGCTTGGTCAGGAGAAACACAGATACGCAGTATTTT,CASSLVRRNTDTQYF
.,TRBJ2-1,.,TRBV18,TGTGCCAGCTCACCACCCAGTAGTGAGCAGTTCTTC,CASSPPSSEQFF
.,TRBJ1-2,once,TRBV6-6,TGTGCCAGCAGCCTCGCGGGGGGCCCTAACTATGGCTACACCTTC,CASSLAGGPNYGYTF
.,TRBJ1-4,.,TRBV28,TGTGCCAGCAGTTTCCGGGGTATTAATGAAAAACTGTTTTTT,CASSFRGINEKLFF
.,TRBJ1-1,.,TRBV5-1,TGCGCCAGCAGCTTGGCTTCTGGGGGGATGAACACTGAAGCTTTCTTT,CASSLASGGMNTEAFF
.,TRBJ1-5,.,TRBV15,TGTGCCACCAGCAGAGATCTATCACTTCAGCCCCAGCATTTT,CATSRDLSLQPQHF
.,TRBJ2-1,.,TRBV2,TGTGCCAGCAATGGAGTAGGTCAGACTGAGCAGTTCTTC,CASNGVGQTEQFF
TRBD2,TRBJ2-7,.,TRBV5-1,TGCGCCAGCAGCTTCGGAGCGGGGGGGACCGCCTACGAGCAGTACTTC,CASSFGAGGTAYEQYF
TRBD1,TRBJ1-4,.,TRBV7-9,TGTGCCAGCAGCGCAGAATACAGGGGCCGATCAAATGAAAAACTGTTTTTT,CASSAEYRGRSNEKLFF
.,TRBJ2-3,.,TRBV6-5,TGTGCCAGCAGTTACTCGATCAGCACTAGCACAGATACGCAGTATTTT,CASSYSISTSTDTQYF
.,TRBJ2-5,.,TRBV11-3,TGTGCCAGCAGCTTAGCAGGGGGGCTACGAGAGACCCAGTACTTC,CASSLAGGLRETQYF
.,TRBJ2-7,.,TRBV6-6,TGTGCCAGCAGTTACGAGGTAGTCGACCGCTACGAGCAGTACTTC,CASSYEVVDRYEQYF
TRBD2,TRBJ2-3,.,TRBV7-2,TGTGCCAGCAGCCCCCGACTAGCGGGGGGAGGCACAGATACGCAGTATTTT,CASSPRLAGGGTDTQYF
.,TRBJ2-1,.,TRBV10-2,TGCGCCAGCAAGGACTGGGGTGGGTCGGGTTTTATCTCCTACAATGAGCAGTTCTTC,CASKDWGGSGFISYNEQFF
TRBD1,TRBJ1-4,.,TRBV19,TGTGCCAGTAGTCCCAGCGGCAGGGGGAGAACTAATGAAAAACTGTTTTTT,CASSPSGRGRTNEKLFF
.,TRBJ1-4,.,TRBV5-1,TGCGCCAGCTCGTCAAGAGGGGCTGAGGCTAATGAAAAACTGTTTTTT,CASSSRGAEANEKLFF
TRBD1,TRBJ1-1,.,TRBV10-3,TGTGCCATCAGTGGGGACCTTTTGACAGGGAAGGTGGTCACTGAAGCTTTCTTT,CAISGDLLTGKVVTEAFF
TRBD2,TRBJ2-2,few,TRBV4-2,TGTGCCAGCAGCCAAGATGGGGCGGGGGGGCCTAACACCGGGAAGCTGTTTTTT,CASSQDGAGGPNTGKLFF
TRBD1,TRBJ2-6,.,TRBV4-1,TGCGCCAGCAGCCAAGTTACATTACGGGACAGGGGGCCTGGGGCCAACGTCCTGACTTTC,CASSQVTLRDRGPGANVLTF
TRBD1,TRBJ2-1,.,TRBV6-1,TGTGCCAGCAGCGAGGGACAGGGGACGAATGAGCAGTTCTTC,CASSEGQGTNEQFF
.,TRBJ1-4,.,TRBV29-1,TGCAGCGTTAGCAAAGCAACTAATGAAAAACTGTTTTTT,CSVSKATNEKLFF
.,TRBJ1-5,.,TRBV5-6,TGTGCCAGCAGCTTGAGAAGACGGTACAATCAGCCCCAGCATTTT,CASSLRRRYNQPQHF